The entry below describes one TCR beta chain. Cohort allocation depended upon clinical history that participants reported. In the original workflow: Amplified reference gene primers provided the basis for estimating nucleated cell counts. Generated by immunoSEQ multiplex PCR, the TCRdb table keeps only in-frame clones and is missing some. The D gene and trimming were derived from the DNA, and the V and J assignments and clone size from that table. The sample shows approximately 270,000 clones, around 85% of them seen only once. This entry comes from a study of blood T cell repertoires in COVID-19. As for the study in general: The United States, Italy and Spain supplied acute and convalescent COVID-19 samples. T cells, B-cell-depleted T cells, or PBMCs provided the cDNA or gDNA that served as material.

The sequence came from a woman aged 50 to 60 who had recovered from COVID-19. Sequencing was done on a sample of PBMCs or T cells enriched from blood (not recorded which).

The CDR3 loop is CASSELSPGTQQAFF. CDR3 nucleotide sequence: TGTGCCAGCAGTGAATTATCGCCTGGGACACAGCAGGCTTTCTTT. V gene TRBV25-1 combines with J gene TRBJ1-1, with a possible D match to TRBD1 (6 bases). Trimming cost V 1 base and J 11 bases, with 20 bases left between them. The germline V gene encodes CDR1 MGHDK and CDR2 SYGVNS. This CDR3 has 15 amino acids. The full variable domain, its missing parts supplied by reference TRBV25-1 and TRBJ1-1, is EADIYQTPRYLVIGTGKKITLECSQTMGHDKMYWYQQDPGMELHLIHYSYGVNSTEKGDLSSESTVSRIRTEHFPLTLESARPSHTSQYLCASSELSPGTQQAFFGQGTRLTVV.